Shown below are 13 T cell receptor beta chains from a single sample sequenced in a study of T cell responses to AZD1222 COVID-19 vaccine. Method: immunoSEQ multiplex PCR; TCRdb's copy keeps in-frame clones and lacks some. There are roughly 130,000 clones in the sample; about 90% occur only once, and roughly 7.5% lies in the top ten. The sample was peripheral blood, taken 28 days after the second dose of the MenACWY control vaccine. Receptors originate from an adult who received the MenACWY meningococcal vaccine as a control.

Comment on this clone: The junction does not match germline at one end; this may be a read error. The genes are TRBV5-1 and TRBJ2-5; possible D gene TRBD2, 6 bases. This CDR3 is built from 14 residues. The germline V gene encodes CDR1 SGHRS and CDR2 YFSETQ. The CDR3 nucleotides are TGCGCCAGCAGTTTGGGACTGCCCAAAGAGACCCAGTACTTC. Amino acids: CASSLGLPKETQYF.

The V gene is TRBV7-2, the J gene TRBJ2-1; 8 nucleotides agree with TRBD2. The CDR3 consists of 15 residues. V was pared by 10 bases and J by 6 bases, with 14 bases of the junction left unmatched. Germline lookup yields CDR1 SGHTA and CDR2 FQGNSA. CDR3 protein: CATHGGLAGSNEQFF. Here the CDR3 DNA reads TGTGCCACCCACGGAGGATTAGCGGGAAGCAATGAGCAGTTCTTC.

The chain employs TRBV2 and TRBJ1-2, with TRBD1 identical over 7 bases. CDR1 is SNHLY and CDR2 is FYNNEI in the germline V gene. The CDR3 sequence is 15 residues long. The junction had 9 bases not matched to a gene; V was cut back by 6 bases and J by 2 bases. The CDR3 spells CASSQDRAENYGYTF. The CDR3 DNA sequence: TGTGCCAGCAGCCAAGACAGGGCCGAGAACTATGGCTACACCTTC.

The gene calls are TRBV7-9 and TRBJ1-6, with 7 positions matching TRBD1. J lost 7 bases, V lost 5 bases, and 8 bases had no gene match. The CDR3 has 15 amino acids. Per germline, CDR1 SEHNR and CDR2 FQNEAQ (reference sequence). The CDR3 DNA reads TGTGCCAGCAGCCCCCGACAGGGAAACAATTCACCCCTCCACTTT. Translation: CASSPRQGNNSPLHF.

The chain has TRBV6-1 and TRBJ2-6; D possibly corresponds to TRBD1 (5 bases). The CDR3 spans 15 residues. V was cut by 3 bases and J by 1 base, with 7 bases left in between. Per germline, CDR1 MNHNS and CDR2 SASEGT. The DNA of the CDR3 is TGTGCCAGCAGTGATTCAGGGTCTGGGGCCAACGTCCTGACTTTC. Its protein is CASSDSGSGANVLTF.

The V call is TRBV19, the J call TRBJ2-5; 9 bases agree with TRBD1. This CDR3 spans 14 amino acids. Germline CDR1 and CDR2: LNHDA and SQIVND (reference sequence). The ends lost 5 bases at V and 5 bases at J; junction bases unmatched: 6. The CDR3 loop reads CASSVQGAGETQYF. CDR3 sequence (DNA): TGTGCCAGTAGTGTACAGGGGGCTGGCGAGACCCAGTACTTC.

The CDR3 reads CASSMPSGGAFSGETQYF. In nucleotides, the CDR3 is TGTGCCAGTAGTATGCCCAGCGGGGGGGCCTTTAGTGGAGAGACCCAGTACTTC. The chain uses TRBV19 and TRBJ2-5; 10 bases match TRBD2. J gave up 4 bases and V 3 bases, and 14 bases lay outside the gene matches. The germline gives CDR1 LNHDA, CDR2 SQIVND (reference sequence). This CDR3 is 18 amino acids long.

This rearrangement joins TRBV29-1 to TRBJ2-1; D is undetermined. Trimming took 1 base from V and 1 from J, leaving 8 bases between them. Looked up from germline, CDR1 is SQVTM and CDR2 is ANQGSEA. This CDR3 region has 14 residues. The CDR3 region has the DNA TGCAGCGTTGAAGGTGACCTATCCTACAATGAGCAGTTCTTC. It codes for CSVEGDLSYNEQFF.

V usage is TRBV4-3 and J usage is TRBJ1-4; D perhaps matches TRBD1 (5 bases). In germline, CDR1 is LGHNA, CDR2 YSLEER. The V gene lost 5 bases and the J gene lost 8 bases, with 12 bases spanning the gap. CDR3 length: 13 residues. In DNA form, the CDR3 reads TGCGCCAGCAGCGCCAGGGACGGAGAAAAACTGTTTTTT. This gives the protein CASSARDGEKLFF.

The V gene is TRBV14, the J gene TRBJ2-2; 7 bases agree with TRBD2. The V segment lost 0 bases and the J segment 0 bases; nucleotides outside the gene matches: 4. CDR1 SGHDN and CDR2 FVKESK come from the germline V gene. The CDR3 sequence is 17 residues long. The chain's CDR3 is CASSQDPGGTNTGELFF. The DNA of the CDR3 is TGTGCCAGCAGCCAAGATCCGGGGGGTACGAACACCGGGGAGCTGTTTTTT.

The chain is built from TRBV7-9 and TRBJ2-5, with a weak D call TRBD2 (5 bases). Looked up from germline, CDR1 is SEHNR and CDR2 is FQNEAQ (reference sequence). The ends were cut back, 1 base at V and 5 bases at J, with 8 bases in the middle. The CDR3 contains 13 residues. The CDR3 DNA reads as TGTGCCAGCAGCTTAGTTGAGCGGGAGACCCAGTACTTC. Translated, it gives CASSLVERETQYF.

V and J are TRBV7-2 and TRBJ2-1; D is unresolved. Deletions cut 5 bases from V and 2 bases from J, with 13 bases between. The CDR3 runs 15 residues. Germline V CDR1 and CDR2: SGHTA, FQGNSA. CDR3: CASSPPGEPYNEQFF. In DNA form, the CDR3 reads TGTGCCAGCAGCCCGCCTGGGGAACCCTACAATGAGCAGTTCTTC.

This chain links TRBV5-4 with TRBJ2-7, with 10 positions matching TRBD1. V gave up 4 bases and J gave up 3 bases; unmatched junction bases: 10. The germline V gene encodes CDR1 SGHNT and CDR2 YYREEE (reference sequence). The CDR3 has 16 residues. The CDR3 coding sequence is TGTGCCAGCAGCCTACCTGGGGGGACAGGGGACTACGAGCAGTACTTC. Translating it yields CASSLPGGTGDYEQYF.